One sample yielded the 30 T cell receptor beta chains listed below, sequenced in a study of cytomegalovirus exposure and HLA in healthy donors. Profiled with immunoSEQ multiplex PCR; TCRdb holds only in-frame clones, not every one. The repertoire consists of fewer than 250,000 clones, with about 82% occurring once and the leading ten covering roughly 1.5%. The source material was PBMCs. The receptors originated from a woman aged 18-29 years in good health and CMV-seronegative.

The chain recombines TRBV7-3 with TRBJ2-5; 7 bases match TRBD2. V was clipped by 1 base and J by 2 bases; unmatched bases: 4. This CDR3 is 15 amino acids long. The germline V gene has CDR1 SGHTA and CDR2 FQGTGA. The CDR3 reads CASSLKLARQETQYF. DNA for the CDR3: TGTGCCAGCAGCTTAAAACTAGCGCGGCAAGAGACCCAGTACTTC.

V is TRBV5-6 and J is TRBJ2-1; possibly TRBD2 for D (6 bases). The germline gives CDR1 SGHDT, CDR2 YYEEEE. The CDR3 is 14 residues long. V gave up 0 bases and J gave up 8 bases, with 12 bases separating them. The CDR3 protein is CASSLGTGVDEQFF. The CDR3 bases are TGTGCCAGCAGCTTGGGAACGGGGGTCGATGAGCAGTTCTTC.

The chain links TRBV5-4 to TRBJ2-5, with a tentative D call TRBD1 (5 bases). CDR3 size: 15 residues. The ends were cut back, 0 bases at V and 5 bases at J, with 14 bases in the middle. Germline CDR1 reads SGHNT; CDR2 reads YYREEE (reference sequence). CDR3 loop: CASSLDRHPWETQYF. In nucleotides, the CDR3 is TGTGCCAGCAGCTTGGACAGGCATCCTTGGGAGACCCAGTACTTC. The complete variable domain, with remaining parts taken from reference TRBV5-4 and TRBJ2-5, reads ETGVTQSPTHLIKTRGQQVTLRCSSQSGHNTVSWYQQALGQGPQFIFQYYREEENGRGNFPPRFSGLQFPNYSSELNVNALELDDSALYLCASSLDRHPWETQYFGPGTRLLVL.

The CDR3 here is CASGTGQGAYGANVLTF. The CDR3 DNA is TGTGCTAGTGGGACGGGACAGGGGGCATATGGGGCCAACGTCCTGACTTTC. This chain uses TRBV12-5 with TRBJ2-6; 12 bases fit TRBD1. V was clipped by 6 bases and J by 3 bases; unmatched bases: 6. CDR3 length: 17 residues. The germline gives CDR1 LGHNT, CDR2 FRNRAP.

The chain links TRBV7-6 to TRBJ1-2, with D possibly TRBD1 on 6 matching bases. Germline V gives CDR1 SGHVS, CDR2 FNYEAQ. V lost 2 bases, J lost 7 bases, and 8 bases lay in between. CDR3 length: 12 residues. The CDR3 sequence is CASSLQGFGYTF. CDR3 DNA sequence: TGTGCCAGCAGCTTACAGGGGTTTGGCTACACCTTC.

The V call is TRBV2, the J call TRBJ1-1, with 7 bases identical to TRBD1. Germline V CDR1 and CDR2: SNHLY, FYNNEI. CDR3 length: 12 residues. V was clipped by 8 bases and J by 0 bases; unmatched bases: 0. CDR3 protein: CASGQVNTEAFF. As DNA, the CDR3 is TGTGCCAGCGGACAGGTGAACACTGAAGCTTTCTTT.

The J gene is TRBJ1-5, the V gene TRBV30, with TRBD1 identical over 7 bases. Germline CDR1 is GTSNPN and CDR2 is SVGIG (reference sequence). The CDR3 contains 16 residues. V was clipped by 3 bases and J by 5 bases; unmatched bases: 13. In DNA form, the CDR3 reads TGTGCCTGGAGCCAATACGGGACAGTTTTGGATCAGCCCCAGCATTTT. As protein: CAWSQYGTVLDQPQHF.

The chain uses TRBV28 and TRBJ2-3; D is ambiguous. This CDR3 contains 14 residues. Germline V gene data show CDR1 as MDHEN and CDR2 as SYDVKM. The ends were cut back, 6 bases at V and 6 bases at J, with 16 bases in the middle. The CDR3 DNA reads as TGTGCCAGCAGGCGGATTATAGTATCGGATACGCAGTATTTT. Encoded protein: CASRRIIVSDTQYF.

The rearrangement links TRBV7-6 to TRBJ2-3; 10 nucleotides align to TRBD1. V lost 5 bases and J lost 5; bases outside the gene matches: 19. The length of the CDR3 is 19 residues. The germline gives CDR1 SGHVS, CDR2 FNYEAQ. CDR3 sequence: CASSLLGGIRQGAGDTQYF. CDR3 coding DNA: TGTGCCAGCAGCCTACTTGGGGGGATACGACAGGGGGCCGGAGATACGCAGTATTTT. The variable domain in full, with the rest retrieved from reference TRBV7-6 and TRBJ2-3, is GAGVSQSPRYKVTKRGQDVALRCDPISGHVSLYWYRQALGQGPEFLTYFNYEAQQDKSGLPNDRFSAERPEGSISTLTIQRTEQRDSAMYRCASSLLGGIRQGAGDTQYFGPGTRLTVL.

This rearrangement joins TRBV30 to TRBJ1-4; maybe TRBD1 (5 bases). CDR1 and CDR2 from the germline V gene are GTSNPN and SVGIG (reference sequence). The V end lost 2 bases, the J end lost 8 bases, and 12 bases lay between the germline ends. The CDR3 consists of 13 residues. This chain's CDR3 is CAWSKEGREKLFF. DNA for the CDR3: TGTGCCTGGAGTAAAGAGGGGAGGGAAAAACTGTTTTTT.

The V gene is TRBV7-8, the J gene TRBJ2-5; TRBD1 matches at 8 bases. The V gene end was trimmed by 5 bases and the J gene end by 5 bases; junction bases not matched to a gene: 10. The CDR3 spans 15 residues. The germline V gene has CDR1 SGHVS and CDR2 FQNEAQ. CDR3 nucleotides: TGTGCCAGCAGCGACCCGCCGACAGGGGCCGAGACCCAGTACTTC. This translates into CASSDPPTGAETQYF.

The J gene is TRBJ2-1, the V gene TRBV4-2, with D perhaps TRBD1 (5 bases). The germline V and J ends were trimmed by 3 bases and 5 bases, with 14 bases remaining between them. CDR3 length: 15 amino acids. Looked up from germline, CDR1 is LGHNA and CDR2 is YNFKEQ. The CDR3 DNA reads TGTGCCAGCAGCCAGGACACCCAGCGTCACAATGAGCAGTTCTTC. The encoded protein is CASSQDTQRHNEQFF.

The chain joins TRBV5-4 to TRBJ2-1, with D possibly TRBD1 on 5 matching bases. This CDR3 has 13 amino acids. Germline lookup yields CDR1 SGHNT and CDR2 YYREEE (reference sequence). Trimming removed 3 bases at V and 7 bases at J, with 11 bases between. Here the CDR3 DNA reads TGTGCCAGCAGCTCCGGACACCAGAATGAGCAGTTCTTC. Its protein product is CASSSGHQNEQFF.

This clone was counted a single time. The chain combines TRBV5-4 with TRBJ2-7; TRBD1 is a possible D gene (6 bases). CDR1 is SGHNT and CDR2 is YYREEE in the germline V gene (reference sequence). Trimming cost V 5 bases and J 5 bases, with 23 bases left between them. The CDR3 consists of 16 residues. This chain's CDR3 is CASSFTGFWGPDEQYF. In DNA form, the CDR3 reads TGTGCCAGCAGTTTTACAGGGTTTTGGGGGCCGGACGAGCAGTACTTC.

As DNA, the CDR3 is TGTGCCAGCAGCGTTCTAGCGGGGGCATACCCCTGGGAGCTGTTTTTT. Its protein product is CASSVLAGAYPWELFF. This sequence joins TRBV7-3 and TRBJ2-2, with 10 bases identical to TRBD2. This CDR3 region has 16 residues. Germline CDR1 reads SGHTA; CDR2 reads FQGTGA. V lost 5 bases, J lost 9 bases, and 12 bases stayed unmatched.

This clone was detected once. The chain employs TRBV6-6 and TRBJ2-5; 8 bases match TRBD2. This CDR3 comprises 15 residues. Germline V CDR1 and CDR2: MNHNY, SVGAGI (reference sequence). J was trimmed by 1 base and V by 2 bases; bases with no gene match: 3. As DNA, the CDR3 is TGTGCCAGCAGTTACGCAGCGGGGGTCCAAGAGACCCAGTACTTC. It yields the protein CASSYAAGVQETQYF.

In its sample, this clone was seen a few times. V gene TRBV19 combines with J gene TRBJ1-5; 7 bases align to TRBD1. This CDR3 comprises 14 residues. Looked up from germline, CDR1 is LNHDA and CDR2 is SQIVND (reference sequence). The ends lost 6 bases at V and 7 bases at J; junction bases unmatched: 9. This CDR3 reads CASRVQGGGQPQHF. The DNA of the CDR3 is TGTGCCAGTAGAGTCCAGGGGGGCGGACAGCCCCAGCATTTT.

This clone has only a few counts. DNA for the CDR3: TGTGCCAGCAGCCTTCAGGGGTCGGAGCAGTACTTC. Amino acid sequence: CASSLQGSEQYF. This chain joins TRBV4-2 and TRBJ2-7, with a tentative D call TRBD1 (6 bases). With 4 bases removed from V and 7 bases from J, the gap between germline ends came to 11 bases. The CDR3 has 12 amino acids. The germline V gene encodes CDR1 LGHNA and CDR2 YNFKEQ.

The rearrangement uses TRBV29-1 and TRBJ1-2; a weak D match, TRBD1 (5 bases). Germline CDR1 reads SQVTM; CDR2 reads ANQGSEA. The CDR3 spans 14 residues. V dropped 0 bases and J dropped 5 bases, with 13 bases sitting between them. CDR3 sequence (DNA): TGCAGCGTTGAAGATATAACCTCAGGGTATGGCTACACCTTC. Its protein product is CSVEDITSGYGYTF.

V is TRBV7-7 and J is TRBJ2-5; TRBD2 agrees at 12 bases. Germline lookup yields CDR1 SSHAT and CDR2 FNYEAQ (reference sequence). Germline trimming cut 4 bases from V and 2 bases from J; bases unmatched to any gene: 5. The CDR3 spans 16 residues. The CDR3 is CASSSGLAGLQETQYF. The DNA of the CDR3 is TGTGCCAGCAGCTCCGGACTAGCGGGGCTTCAAGAGACCCAGTACTTC.

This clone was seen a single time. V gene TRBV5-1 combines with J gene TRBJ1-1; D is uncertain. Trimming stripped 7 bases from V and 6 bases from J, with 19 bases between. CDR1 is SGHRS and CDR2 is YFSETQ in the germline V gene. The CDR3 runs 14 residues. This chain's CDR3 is CASYIEAANPEAFF. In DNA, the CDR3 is TGCGCCAGCTACATTGAGGCGGCTAACCCTGAAGCTTTCTTT.

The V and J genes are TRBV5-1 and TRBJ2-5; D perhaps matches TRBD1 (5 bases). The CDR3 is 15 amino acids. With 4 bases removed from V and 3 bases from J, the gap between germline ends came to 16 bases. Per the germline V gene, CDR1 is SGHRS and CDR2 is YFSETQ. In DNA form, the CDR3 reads TGCGCCAGCAGCCCTAACTCCCGCAGGGAAGAGACCCAGTACTTC. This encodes CASSPNSRREETQYF.

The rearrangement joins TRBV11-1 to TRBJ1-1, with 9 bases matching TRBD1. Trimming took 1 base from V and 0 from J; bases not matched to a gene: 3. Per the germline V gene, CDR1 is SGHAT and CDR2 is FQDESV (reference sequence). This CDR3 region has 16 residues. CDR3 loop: CASSLGGTGMNTEAFF. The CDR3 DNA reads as TGTGCCAGCAGCTTAGGGGGGACAGGGATGAACACTGAAGCTTTCTTT. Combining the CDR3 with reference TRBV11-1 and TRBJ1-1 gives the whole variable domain EAEVAQSPRYKITEKSQAVAFWCDPISGHATLYWYRQILGQGPELLVQFQDESVVDDSQLPKDRFSAERLKGVDSTLKIQPAELGDSAMYLCASSLGGTGMNTEAFFGQGTRLTVV.

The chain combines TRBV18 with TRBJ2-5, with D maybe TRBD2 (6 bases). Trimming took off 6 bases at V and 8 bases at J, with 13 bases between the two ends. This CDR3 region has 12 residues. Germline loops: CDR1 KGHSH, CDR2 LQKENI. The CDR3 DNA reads TGTGCCAGCTCCCTGCCGGGGGAAACCCAGTACTTC. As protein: CASSLPGETQYF.

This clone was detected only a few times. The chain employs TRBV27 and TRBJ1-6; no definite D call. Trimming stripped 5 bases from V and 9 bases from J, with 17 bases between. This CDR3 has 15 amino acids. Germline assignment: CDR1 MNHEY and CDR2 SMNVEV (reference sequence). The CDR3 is CASSTYTILGSPLHF. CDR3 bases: TGTGCCAGCAGTACATACACTATCCTAGGTTCACCCCTCCACTTT.

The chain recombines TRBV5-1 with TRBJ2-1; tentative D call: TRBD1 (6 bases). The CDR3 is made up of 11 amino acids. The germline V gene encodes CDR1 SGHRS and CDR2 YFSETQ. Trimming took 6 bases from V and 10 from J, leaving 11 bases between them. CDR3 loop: CASTQGGEQFF. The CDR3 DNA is TGCGCCAGCACCCAAGGGGGAGAGCAGTTCTTC.

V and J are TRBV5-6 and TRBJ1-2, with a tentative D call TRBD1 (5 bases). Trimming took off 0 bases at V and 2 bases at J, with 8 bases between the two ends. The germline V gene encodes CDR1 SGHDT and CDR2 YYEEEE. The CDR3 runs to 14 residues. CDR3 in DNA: TGTGCCAGCAGCTTGGGACAGTTAAACTATGGCTACACCTTC. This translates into CASSLGQLNYGYTF.

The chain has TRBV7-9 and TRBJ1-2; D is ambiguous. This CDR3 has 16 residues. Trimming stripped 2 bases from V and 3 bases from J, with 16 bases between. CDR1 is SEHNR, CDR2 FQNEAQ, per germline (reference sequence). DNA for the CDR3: TGTGCCAGCAGCTTAATGGTGGTAGGGAGAGACTATGGCTACACCTTC. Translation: CASSLMVVGRDYGYTF.

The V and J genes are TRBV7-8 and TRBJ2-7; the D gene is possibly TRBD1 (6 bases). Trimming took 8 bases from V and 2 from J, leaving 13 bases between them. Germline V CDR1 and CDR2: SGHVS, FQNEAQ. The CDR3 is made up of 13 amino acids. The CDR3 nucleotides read TGTGCCAGCGGACGGGACACCACCTACGAGCAGTACTTC. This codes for CASGRDTTYEQYF.

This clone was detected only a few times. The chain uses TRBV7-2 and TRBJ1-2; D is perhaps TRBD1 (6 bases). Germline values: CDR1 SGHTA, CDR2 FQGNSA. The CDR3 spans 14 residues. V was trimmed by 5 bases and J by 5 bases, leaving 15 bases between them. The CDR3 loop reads CASSPGRGDYGYTF. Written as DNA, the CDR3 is TGTGCCAGCAGCCCCGGCAGGGGTGATTATGGCTACACCTTC. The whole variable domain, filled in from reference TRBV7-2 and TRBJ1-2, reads GAGVSQSPSNKVTEKGKDVELRCDPISGHTALYWYRQSLGQGLEFLIYFQGNSAPDKSGLPSDRFSAERTGGSVSTLTIQRTQQEDSAVYLCASSPGRGDYGYTFGSGTRLTVV.